These T cell receptor beta chains were read from a single sample in a study of shared clonotypes between healthy human individuals. Clones were sequenced by immunoSEQ multiplex PCR, and TCRdb holds only the in-frame ones, with some missing. In the table there are more than 2 million clones, approximately 96% of which are singletons. Specimen: naive CD4+ T cells sorted from blood. All receptors derive from a man aged 18 to 30 in good health. CDR3s include the opening cysteine and the closing phenylalanine or tryptophan. D genes are given only for firm matches. Clone size, where shown, is once, few, many, or a class for clones that have expanded.

d_gene: .
abundance: .
j_gene: TRBJ2-3
v_gene: TRBV10-2
CDR3nt: TGCGCCAGCAGTAAGAGGTGGGGGCAAGATACGCAGTATTTT
CDR3aa: CASSKRWGQDTQYF

d_gene: TRBD1
abundance: .
j_gene: TRBJ1-1
v_gene: TRBV28
CDR3nt: TGTGCCAGCAGCCCGAACCGACAGGGATTGAACACTGAAGCTTTCTTT
CDR3aa: CASSPNRQGLNTEAFF

d_gene: .
abundance: .
j_gene: TRBJ1-4
v_gene: TRBV6-5
CDR3nt: TGTGCCAGCAGTTCTTATGAAAAACTGTTTTTT
CDR3aa: CASSSYEKLFF

d_gene: .
abundance: .
j_gene: TRBJ2-7
v_gene: TRBV6-6
CDR3nt: TGTGCCAGCAGTTACTTTGAGGGCTACGAGCAGTACTTC
CDR3aa: CASSYFEGYEQYF

d_gene: .
abundance: .
j_gene: TRBJ1-2
v_gene: TRBV28
CDR3nt: TGTGCCAGCAGGCCACAAGGCTATGGCTACACCTTC
CDR3aa: CASRPQGYGYTF

d_gene: .
abundance: .
j_gene: TRBJ2-1
v_gene: TRBV27
CDR3nt: TGTGCCAGCAGCAGATGGGGCCCGGCGGACAATGAGCAGTTCTTC
CDR3aa: CASSRWGPADNEQFF

d_gene: .
abundance: .
j_gene: TRBJ2-7
v_gene: TRBV5-1
CDR3nt: TGCGCCAGCAGCTCGGGAGGAGGACAGACAGGGAGCGAGCAGTACTTC
CDR3aa: CASSSGGGQTGSEQYF

d_gene: TRBD2
abundance: once
j_gene: TRBJ2-5
v_gene: TRBV7-3
CDR3nt: TGTGCCAGCAGCTTAATCTCGGGGGGTCAAGAGACCCAGTACTTC
CDR3aa: CASSLISGGQETQYF

d_gene: .
abundance: .
j_gene: TRBJ1-2
v_gene: TRBV5-1
CDR3nt: TGCGCCAGCAGCTTGGAGACGGGGGATGGCTACACCTTC
CDR3aa: CASSLETGDGYTF

d_gene: .
abundance: .
j_gene: TRBJ2-7
v_gene: TRBV7-9
CDR3nt: TGTGCCAGCAGCTTAGCCGGCCCGTACGAGCAGTACTTC
CDR3aa: CASSLAGPYEQYF

d_gene: .
abundance: .
j_gene: TRBJ2-2
v_gene: TRBV9
CDR3nt: TGTGCCAGCAGCCCCGCGGACAGCCAGAACACCGGGGAGCTGTTTTTT
CDR3aa: CASSPADSQNTGELFF

d_gene: .
abundance: .
j_gene: TRBJ2-3
v_gene: TRBV10-2
CDR3nt: TGCGCCAGCAGTGACCTAAGTGTCAGCACAGATACGCAGTATTTT
CDR3aa: CASSDLSVSTDTQYF

d_gene: .
abundance: .
j_gene: TRBJ2-6
v_gene: TRBV9
CDR3nt: TGTGCCAGCACAAGGGATCTTGGGGCCAACGTCCTGACTTTC
CDR3aa: CASTRDLGANVLTF

d_gene: .
abundance: .
j_gene: TRBJ1-6
v_gene: TRBV4-3
CDR3nt: TGCGCCAGCAGCCGAGGGGGGGCAGGGGATTCACCCCTCCACTTT
CDR3aa: CASSRGGAGDSPLHF

d_gene: TRBD1
abundance: .
j_gene: TRBJ1-2
v_gene: TRBV6-1
CDR3nt: TGTGCCAGCAGTGGACCGGGGACAGCGGGTAACTATGGCTACACCTTC
CDR3aa: CASSGPGTAGNYGYTF

d_gene: .
abundance: .
j_gene: TRBJ1-2
v_gene: TRBV28
CDR3nt: TGTGCCAGCAGCCATGGAGGGACAATCTACAACTATGGCTACACCTTC
CDR3aa: CASSHGGTIYNYGYTF

d_gene: .
abundance: .
j_gene: TRBJ2-1
v_gene: TRBV5-4
CDR3nt: TGTGCCAGCAGCTCGGTGGGTATATCCGGACCGTCCTGGTATGAGCAGTTCTTC
CDR3aa: CASSSVGISGPSWYEQFF

d_gene: TRBD2
abundance: .
j_gene: TRBJ2-7
v_gene: TRBV6-5
CDR3nt: TGTGCCAGCAGCCCCCCAGCGGGAGGTCGCTACGAGCAGTACTTC
CDR3aa: CASSPPAGGRYEQYF

d_gene: .
abundance: .
j_gene: TRBJ1-6
v_gene: TRBV5-1
CDR3nt: TGCGCCAGCAGCCTCTTCCCCGGGGGGGCCCACTCCTATAATTCACCCCTCCACTTT
CDR3aa: CASSLFPGGAHSYNSPLHF

d_gene: .
abundance: .
j_gene: TRBJ1-1
v_gene: TRBV5-1
CDR3nt: TGCGCCAGCAGCTTGTCAGGGATAAGTACAGCTTTCTTT
CDR3aa: CASSLSGISTAFF

d_gene: TRBD1
abundance: .
j_gene: TRBJ2-1
v_gene: TRBV5-4
CDR3nt: TGTGCCAGCAGCGGGGACAGGTACCCCTCCTACAATGAGCAGTTCTTC
CDR3aa: CASSGDRYPSYNEQFF

d_gene: TRBD1
abundance: .
j_gene: TRBJ2-3
v_gene: TRBV6-6
CDR3nt: TGTGCCAGCAGTTACCCCGGACAGGCTACAGATACGCAGTATTTT
CDR3aa: CASSYPGQATDTQYF

d_gene: .
abundance: .
j_gene: TRBJ2-3
v_gene: TRBV5-1
CDR3nt: TGCGCCAGCCGCGTGTGGACCCGGGGCACAGATACGCAGTATTTT
CDR3aa: CASRVWTRGTDTQYF

d_gene: TRBD1
abundance: once
j_gene: TRBJ2-5
v_gene: TRBV7-6
CDR3nt: TGTGCCAGCAGTGTTTCTACGGGACAGGGGGCCTGGGAGACCCAGTACTTC
CDR3aa: CASSVSTGQGAWETQYF

d_gene: TRBD1
abundance: .
j_gene: TRBJ1-5
v_gene: TRBV18
CDR3nt: TGTGCCAGCTCACCTGGGACAGGTGCCAATCAGCCCCAGCATTTT
CDR3aa: CASSPGTGANQPQHF

d_gene: TRBD2
abundance: .
j_gene: TRBJ2-7
v_gene: TRBV5-4
CDR3nt: TGTGCCAGCAGCCTCGGACTAGCGGGGGCCTACGAGCAGTACTTC
CDR3aa: CASSLGLAGAYEQYF

d_gene: TRBD1
abundance: .
j_gene: TRBJ1-1
v_gene: TRBV25-1
CDR3nt: TGTGCCAGCAGACAGGGGGCGGGTGAAGCTTTCTTT
CDR3aa: CASRQGAGEAFF

d_gene: .
abundance: once
j_gene: TRBJ1-1
v_gene: TRBV28
CDR3nt: TGTGCCAGCACCTCTCCCCCCACTGAAGCTTTCTTT
CDR3aa: CASTSPPTEAFF

d_gene: TRBD1
abundance: .
j_gene: TRBJ1-4
v_gene: TRBV6-6
CDR3nt: TGTGCCAGCAGTTACTCGTGGGACAGAAATGAAAAACTGTTTTTT
CDR3aa: CASSYSWDRNEKLFF

d_gene: .
abundance: .
j_gene: TRBJ1-5
v_gene: TRBV10-3
CDR3nt: TGTGCCATCAGTGACAATAGCAATCAGCCCCAGCATTTT
CDR3aa: CAISDNSNQPQHF

d_gene: .
abundance: .
j_gene: TRBJ2-7
v_gene: TRBV5-1
CDR3nt: TGCGCCAGCAGCTTGGGGTCGACGGCCAACGAGCAGTACTTC
CDR3aa: CASSLGSTANEQYF

d_gene: .
abundance: .
j_gene: TRBJ1-4
v_gene: TRBV4-3
CDR3nt: TGCGCCAGCTCAGGGAGTCCAACTAATGAAAAACTGTTTTTT
CDR3aa: CASSGSPTNEKLFF

d_gene: .
abundance: .
j_gene: TRBJ1-5
v_gene: TRBV27
CDR3nt: TGTGCCAGCAGTTTTAACCCGACTCATGCTGGGCAGCCCCAGCATTTT
CDR3aa: CASSFNPTHAGQPQHF

d_gene: .
abundance: .
j_gene: TRBJ1-5
v_gene: TRBV6-5
CDR3nt: TGTGCCAGCAGCCGCAAGGGGGGTCAGCCCCAGCATTTT
CDR3aa: CASSRKGGQPQHF

d_gene: TRBD1
abundance: .
j_gene: TRBJ1-2
v_gene: TRBV18
CDR3nt: TGTGCCAGCTCATCAGGGGGTGACTATGGCTACACCTTC
CDR3aa: CASSSGGDYGYTF

d_gene: .
abundance: few
j_gene: TRBJ1-2
v_gene: TRBV29-1
CDR3nt: TGCAGCGTTGAACATACAGGGCGGTATGGCTACACCTTC
CDR3aa: CSVEHTGRYGYTF

d_gene: .
abundance: .
j_gene: TRBJ2-3
v_gene: TRBV4-1
CDR3nt: TGCGCCAGCAGCCTTGCCGACCGGGCAGGGCTCTATTTT
CDR3aa: CASSLADRAGLYF

d_gene: .
abundance: once
j_gene: TRBJ1-2
v_gene: TRBV4-1
CDR3nt: TGCGCCAGCAGTCTTGGACGGTCGCTCAACTATGGCTACACCTTC
CDR3aa: CASSLGRSLNYGYTF

d_gene: TRBD1
abundance: .
j_gene: TRBJ2-5
v_gene: TRBV6-5
CDR3nt: TGTGCCAGCAACCCGGGACAGCCGAGAGAGACCCAGTACTTC
CDR3aa: CASNPGQPRETQYF

d_gene: .
abundance: .
j_gene: TRBJ1-5
v_gene: TRBV6-5
CDR3nt: TGTGCCAGCAACCCCTTGGGAGGGCCCCAGCATTTT
CDR3aa: CASNPLGGPQHF

d_gene: TRBD2
abundance: .
j_gene: TRBJ2-3
v_gene: TRBV10-3
CDR3nt: TGTGCCATCAGTGGTCTAGCGGGGCTCACAGATACGCAGTATTTT
CDR3aa: CAISGLAGLTDTQYF